This entry is about one T cell receptor (beta chain). Naive-designated CD8 cells lacked CD45RO, were positively enriched for CCR7, and omitted terminally differentiated effector memory CD45RA+ cells. This sample is part of a study of shared clonotypes between healthy human individuals. Trimming removed 2 bases at V and 0 bases at J, with 4 bases between. CDR1 is PRHDT and CDR2 is FYEKMQ in the germline V gene (reference sequence). The CDR3 has 13 amino acids. Clones were sequenced by immunoSEQ multiplex PCR, and TCRdb holds only the in-frame ones, with some missing. The sample comprises about 2.1 million clones, just over 90% of which are singletons, and around 1.7% rests with the top ten.

The receptor comes from a man younger than 30 in good health. Some clones in this sample may be carry-over from other donors' samples. This chain uses TRBV13 with TRBJ1-1; D call uncertain. Sequenced material: naive CD8+ T cells from PBMCs. CDR3 in amino acids: CASSLSMNTEAFF. In DNA, the CDR3 is TGTGCCAGCAGCTTATCTATGAACACTGAAGCTTTCTTT.